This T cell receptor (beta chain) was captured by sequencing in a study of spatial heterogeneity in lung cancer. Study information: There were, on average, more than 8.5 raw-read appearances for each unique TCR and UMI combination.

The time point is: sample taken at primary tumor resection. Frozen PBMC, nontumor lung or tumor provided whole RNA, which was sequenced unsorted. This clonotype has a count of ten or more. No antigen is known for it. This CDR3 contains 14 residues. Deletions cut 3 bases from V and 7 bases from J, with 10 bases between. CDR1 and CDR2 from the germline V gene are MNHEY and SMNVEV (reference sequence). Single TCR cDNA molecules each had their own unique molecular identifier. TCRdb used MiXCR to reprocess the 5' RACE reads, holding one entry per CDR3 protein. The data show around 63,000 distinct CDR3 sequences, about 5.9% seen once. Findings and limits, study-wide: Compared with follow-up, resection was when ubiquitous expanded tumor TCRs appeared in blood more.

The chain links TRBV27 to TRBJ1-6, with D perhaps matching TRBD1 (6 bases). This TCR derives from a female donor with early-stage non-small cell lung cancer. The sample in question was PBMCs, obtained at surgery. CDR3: CASSFPGANSPLHF. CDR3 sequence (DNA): TGTGCCAGCAGTTTCCCGGGGGCCAATTCACCCCTCCACTTT.